The clone carrying this T cell receptor (beta chain) was counted once. Its antigen is unknown. Peripheral blood was drawn, approximately 10 milliliters per donor. These data are taken from a study of blood T cells in healthy people across ages. General study findings and limits: Naive and antigen-experienced cells could not be conclusively compared, given unsorted PBMCs.

Through a sample-barcoded 5' primer and a J-beta primer mix, a second PCR was run for roughly 7 to 12 cycles. TCRdb passed the 5' RACE reads through MiXCR, listing each CDR3 protein once. The sample lists approximately 770,000 distinct CDR3 sequences, about three fifths occurring once. This receptor was obtained from a man younger than 40 in good health. Sequencing was carried out using blood.

This CDR3 is CASREENYGYTF. CDR3 in DNA: TGTGCCAGCAGAGAGGAGAACTATGGCTACACCTTC. This chain uses TRBV6-5 with TRBJ1-2; D gene uncertain. The CDR3 is 12 residues long. V lost 6 bases and J 2 bases, leaving 7 bases between the germline ends. Per germline, CDR1 MNHEY and CDR2 SVGAGI.